This T cell receptor (beta chain) is drawn from a study of tumor-infiltrating lymphocytes in primary liver carcinoma. Findings and limits, study-wide: Tumor top-250-clone fraction significantly exceeded that of blood (p = 0.039).

Notes on this clonotype: Its antigen is not identified. At one end the junction does not follow the germline gene, possibly because of a read error.

Priming with a constant-region primer yielded TCR beta cDNA from about 480 ng total RNA. TCR beta libraries came from three nested multiplex PCR rounds using slightly modified ARM-PCR. The two initial PCR rounds, nine to eleven cycles each, used TRBV1-TRBV30 forward and C-beta reverse primers. TCRdb re-called the multiplex PCR reads through MiXCR, storing one row per CDR3 protein. The sample holds about 330,000 distinct CDR3 sequences, less than 70% seen once. The CDR3 is made up of 15 amino acids. Germline lookup yields CDR1 SGHAT and CDR2 FQDESV (reference sequence). The study extracted blood RNA from unsorted whole blood and also extracted germline DNA.

The sequencing sample was made of peripheral blood. This TCR was sampled from a man aged 35-49 years with primary liver carcinoma and hepatitis B virus infection. The chain is built from TRBV11-1 and TRBJ2-1; a weak D match, TRBD2 (5 bases). The CDR3 bases are TGTGCCAGCAGCTTAGATGGTAGCGCCTACAGTGAGCGGTTCTTC. Translation gives CASSLDGSAYSERFF.